This T cell receptor (beta chain) was identified in a study of T cell changes during pregnancy in multiple sclerosis. Trimming removed 0 bases from V and 6 bases from J, with 12 bases in between. Germline V lookup: CDR1 SGHTA, CDR2 FQGNSA. The CDR3 consists of 15 residues. The protocol was immunoSEQ multiplex PCR, while the TCRdb copy is restricted to in-frame clones and leaves out a portion. This table holds over 30,000 clones, 88% found once. The clonotype originates from a female donor with multiple sclerosis, enrolled in a pregnancy study. V usage is TRBV7-2 and J usage is TRBJ2-1, with D perhaps matching TRBD2 (6 bases). This specimen was CD4+ T cells from peripheral blood mononuclear cells, taken before pregnancy. The CDR3 bases are TGTGCCAGCAGCTTAGCCCGGGGGTCTGCCAATGAGCAGTTCTTC. Its protein is CASSLARGSANEQFF.